This record concerns one T cell receptor (beta chain) sequence. Antigen unknown. Each PCR contained spiked-in synthetic TCR analog templates. Assay used: immunoSEQ multiplex PCR; TCRdb lists only in-frame clones, some missing. The repertoire holds 25,000 to 30,000 clones, with around 87% as singletons. CDR3 length: 12 amino acids. Germline values: CDR1 MNHNS, CDR2 SASEGT. With 11 bases removed from V and 3 bases from J, the gap between germline ends came to 10 bases. These data are taken from a study of PD-L1 blockade in urothelial cancer. The wider study: Around 2014, patients got going on atezolizumab, taking 1,200 mg intravenously every 3 weeks. Samples came from 3 weeks, at the second dose, and 6 weeks into treatment.

Study findings and constraints: Durable-benefit cases showed more tumor-associated blood clone expansion at 3 weeks.

Sequenced material: PBMCs, taken around atezolizumab (anti-PD-L1) treatment. V and J are TRBV6-1 and TRBJ2-2; D perhaps matches TRBD1 (6 bases). The source is a middle-aged man with urothelial cancer. The CDR3 sequence: CAGTYYTGELFF. The DNA of the CDR3 is TGTGCCGGGACATACTACACCGGGGAGCTGTTTTTT.